Presented here are 19 T cell receptor beta chains from one specimen sequenced in a study of CD4+ T cells in melanoma. The assay was immunoSEQ multiplex PCR, and TCRdb's table has in-frame clones only and misses some. The sample consists of fewer than 150,000 clones, roughly 91% of them appearing once. These receptor sequences come from a human donor with melanoma.

The rearrangement joins TRBV6-6 to TRBJ2-7, with TRBD1 identical over 8 bases. The V segment lost 6 bases and the J segment 3 bases; nucleotides outside the gene matches: 7. CDR1 MNHNY and CDR2 SVGAGI come from the germline V gene (reference sequence). The CDR3 loop spans 14 amino acids. The CDR3 DNA sequence: TGTGCCAGCAGGCTTACAGACAGGGGCTACGAGCAGTACTTC. It is translated as CASRLTDRGYEQYF.

This chain links TRBV5-1 with TRBJ2-3, with D perhaps TRBD2 (5 bases). The CDR3 contains 14 residues. The germline V and J ends were trimmed by 2 bases and 3 bases, with 10 bases remaining between them. CDR1 and CDR2 (germline): SGHRS, YFSETQ. The CDR3 here is CASSFTAATDTQYF. The CDR3 DNA follows: TGCGCCAGCAGCTTTACAGCGGCTACAGATACGCAGTATTTT.

This sequence joins TRBV5-1 and TRBJ1-4; 9 bases align to TRBD1. Germline V gene lookup returns CDR1 SGHRS and CDR2 YFSETQ. The CDR3 spans 15 residues. V shed 0 bases, J shed 9 bases, and the junction held 6 bases outside the gene matches. This CDR3 reads CASSLAPGQGKKLFF. CDR3 nucleotide sequence: TGCGCCAGCAGCTTGGCCCCGGGACAGGGAAAAAAACTGTTTTTT. Using reference TRBV5-1 and TRBJ1-4 for the parts outside the CDR3, the full variable domain is KAGVTQTPRYLIKTRGQQVTLSCSPISGHRSVSWYQQTPGQGLQFLFEYFSETQRNKGNFPGRFSGRQFSNSRSEMNVSTLELGDSALYLCASSLAPGQGKKLFFGSGTQLSVL.

The rearrangement links TRBV5-1 to TRBJ1-2; D gene unclear. The V end lost 0 bases, the J end lost 4 bases, and 22 bases lay between the germline ends. Per germline, CDR1 SGHRS and CDR2 YFSETQ. This CDR3 is built from 18 residues. CDR3 nucleotide sequence: TGCGCCAGCAGCTTGGTGGGGAGGCAGCGAGCTTCTGGCTATGGCTACACCTTC. Translation gives CASSLVGRQRASGYGYTF.

In this sample, this clone turned up a few times. The chain uses TRBV27 and TRBJ2-7, with TRBD2 as a possible D gene (5 bases). There are 15 residues in the CDR3. V was clipped by 0 bases and J by 3 bases, with 12 bases between them. CDR1 and CDR2 (germline): MNHEY, SMNVEV (reference sequence). In DNA form, the CDR3 reads TGTGCCAGCAGTTTATCCCCGGGAACAAACTACGAGCAGTACTTC. Translated: CASSLSPGTNYEQYF.

The rearrangement links TRBV2 to TRBJ1-5; D is unclear. CDR1 is SNHLY, CDR2 FYNNEI, per germline. V dropped 4 bases and J dropped 9 bases, with 16 bases sitting between them. The CDR3 has 14 amino acids. CDR3 DNA sequence: TGTGCCAGCAGTGGCGTAGTCGGAGGGAGGCCCCAGCATTTT. Protein: CASSGVVGGRPQHF.

V and J are TRBV6-1 and TRBJ1-1; D uncertain. The germline V gene encodes CDR1 MNHNS and CDR2 SASEGT. Trimming took 8 bases from V and 2 from J, leaving 6 bases between them. The CDR3 length is 11 residues. CDR3 coding DNA: TGTGCCAGCCGAATAAACACTGAAGCTTTCTTT. Protein product: CASRINTEAFF.

The V and J genes are TRBV6-5 and TRBJ2-3; the D is unclear. The CDR3 has 15 residues. CDR1 and CDR2 (germline): MNHEY, SVGAGI. Trimming left V 4 bases short and J 1 base short, with 12 bases between. CDR3 residues: CASSFDLSRTDTQYF. CDR3 bases: TGTGCCAGCAGTTTCGACCTCTCCCGCACAGATACGCAGTATTTT.

The genes are TRBV2 and TRBJ2-3; D call uncertain. V gave up 7 bases and J gave up 6 bases, with 8 bases separating them. Germline CDR1 and CDR2: SNHLY and FYNNEI. The CDR3 extends over 11 amino acids. The CDR3 DNA reads TGTGCCAGCACCCTCGTGGATACGCAGTATTTT. Protein sequence: CASTLVDTQYF.

The chain's CDR3 is CASGDRGSGTEAFF. CDR3 sequence (DNA): TGCGCCAGTGGGGACAGGGGGTCGGGCACTGAAGCTTTCTTT. The chain combines TRBV10-2 with TRBJ1-1; 11 bases map to TRBD1. After removal of 9 bases from V and 4 bases from J, the junction contained 7 bases not matched to a gene. The CDR3 totals 14 residues. CDR1 is WSHSY and CDR2 is SAAADI in the germline V gene.

The chain uses TRBV7-2 and TRBJ2-7; no reliable D call. The CDR3 contains 13 residues. Germline-derived CDR1 and CDR2 are SGHTA and FQGNSA. Between the trimmed V and J ends, which lost 5 bases and 1 base, there was a span of 9 bases. CDR3 in amino acids: CASSKDSSYEQYF. The CDR3 DNA sequence: TGTGCCAGCAGCAAAGACTCGTCCTACGAGCAGTACTTC.

V gene TRBV30 combines with J gene TRBJ1-2; no firm D call. Germline CDR1 is GTSNPN and CDR2 is SVGIG (reference sequence). This CDR3 has 14 amino acids. V lost 5 bases and J 8 bases, leaving 21 bases between the germline ends. The CDR3 sequence: CAWGGWRETGGYTF. The CDR3, as DNA: TGTGCCTGGGGTGGCTGGAGGGAAACGGGCGGCTACACCTTC. The entire variable domain, with the rest obtained from reference TRBV30 and TRBJ1-2, is as follows: SQTIHQWPATLVQPVGSPLSLECTVEGTSNPNLYWYRQAAGRGLQLLFYSVGIGQISSEVPQNLSASRPQDRQFILSSKKLLLSDSGFYLCAWGGWRETGGYTFGSGTRLTVV.

The genes are TRBV5-6 and TRBJ1-1; D gene unclear. Germline CDR1 is SGHDT and CDR2 is YYEEEE. The CDR3 spans 11 residues. Trimming shortened V by 4 bases and J by 1 base, and 2 bases separated the two germline ends. The CDR3 is CASSRNTEAFF. The CDR3 DNA reads as TGTGCCAGCAGCCGGAACACTGAAGCTTTCTTT.

This clone occurred once. This chain links TRBV5-6 with TRBJ1-4, with D tentatively TRBD1 (5 bases). Germline loops: CDR1 SGHDT, CDR2 YYEEEE. CDR3 length: 15 amino acids. Trimming pared 4 bases from V and 4 bases from J, leaving 14 bases between. CDR3 sequence (DNA): TGTGCCAGCAGCCCCTCGCAGGGACTTAATGAAAAACTGTTTTTT. As protein: CASSPSQGLNEKLFF.

This chain connects TRBV6-5 to TRBJ1-1; D is possibly TRBD1 (5 bases). The CDR3 has 13 residues. Germline V gives CDR1 MNHEY, CDR2 SVGAGI. Trimming pared 5 bases from V and 6 bases from J, leaving 13 bases between. The CDR3 nucleotides are TGTGCCAGCAGTGGGGCGGGCCCGGCTGAAGCTTTCTTT. This sequence encodes CASSGAGPAEAFF.

The rearrangement uses TRBV7-9 and TRBJ2-7; either TRBD1 or TRBD2 may supply D (5 bases each). V shed 3 bases and J shed 10 bases, with 13 bases lying between them. The CDR3 runs 12 residues. Germline lookup yields CDR1 SEHNR and CDR2 FQNEAQ (reference sequence). CDR3 DNA: TGTGCCAGCAGCTTCCTGGGGGTCGATCAGTACTTC. Translated: CASSFLGVDQYF.

This rearrangement joins TRBV6-1 to TRBJ1-2; 11 nucleotides agree with TRBD1. Looked up from germline, CDR1 is MNHNS and CDR2 is SASEGT. The CDR3 totals 18 residues. The trim removed 4 bases at V and 2 bases at J, leaving 12 bases unmatched. The DNA of the CDR3 is TGTGCCAGCAGTGTTAAGGCCGGGGGGACAGGGGGGAACTATGGCTACACCTTC. Protein product: CASSVKAGGTGGNYGYTF.

This rearrangement joins TRBV2 to TRBJ1-2; possible D gene TRBD1, 5 bases. This CDR3 region has 13 residues. From germline, CDR1 is SNHLY and CDR2 FYNNEI. V was pared by 6 bases and J by 7 bases, with 15 bases between. CDR3 nucleotide sequence: TGTGCCAGCAGAGGGGTATTAATCGGTGGCTACACCTTC. Its protein is CASRGVLIGGYTF.

This clone has a single count. V usage is TRBV29-1 and J usage is TRBJ1-3; weak D call: TRBD1 (5 bases). The CDR3 is 12 residues long. Trimming removed 7 bases from V and 4 bases from J, with 11 bases in between. Germline V gene data show CDR1 as SQVTM and CDR2 as ANQGSEA. The CDR3 here is CSALGGGNTIYF. The CDR3 DNA reads TGCAGCGCCCTCGGGGGAGGAAACACCATATATTTT. Full variable domain (rest looked up from reference TRBV29-1 and TRBJ1-3): SAVISQKPSRDICQRGTSLTIQCQVDSQVTMMFWYRQQPGQSLTLIATANQGSEATYESGFVIDKFPISRPNLTFSTLTVSNMSPEDSSIYLCSALGGGNTIYFGEGSWLTVV.